A selection of T cell receptor beta chains follows, all from one sample in a study of Ad26.COV2.S vaccination and SARS-CoV-2 variants. Libraries were prepared by immunoSEQ multiplex PCR; TCRdb keeps only in-frame clonotypes and omits some of them. This repertoire shows about 390,000 clones, approximately 90% found once; its top ten account for more than 3%. The sample in question was peripheral blood, obtained in a trial of Ad26.COV2.S vaccine versus placebo. The origin of the receptors is a person aged 18-65 years who received the Ad26.COV2.S COVID-19 vaccine or a placebo. Both conserved end residues are part of each CDR3. A D gene is named only where the DNA matches it firmly. Clone size is stated in some rows and not others, as once, few, many or a class when expanded.

d_call j_call v_call clone_size cdr3_nt cdr3_aa
TRBD2 TRBJ2-2 TRBV19 - TGTGCCAGTACCCCTGTGGGGGGGGAGGACACCGGGGAGCTGTTTTTT CASTPVGGEDTGELFF
- TRBJ2-1 TRBV11-3 - TGTGCCAGCAGCTTAGACGGAAATGAGCAGTTCTTC CASSLDGNEQFF
- TRBJ2-7 TRBV12-2 - TGTGCAAGTCGTCGCCAGGGCCTCCTCTACGAGCAGTACTTC CASRRQGLLYEQYF
TRBD2 TRBJ2-1 TRBV3-1/TRBV3-2 - TGTGCCAGCAGCCAAGCGACTAGCGGGAACTACAATGAGCAGTTCTTC CASSQATSGNYNEQFF
- TRBJ1-1 TRBV10-3 - TGTGCCATCAGTAACACAGGAGGGATGAACACTGAAGCTTTCTTT CAISNTGGMNTEAFF
TRBD2 TRBJ2-1 TRBV7-2 - TGTGCCAGCAGCTTAGCGGCTAGCGGGGGATTGAATGAGCAGTTCTTC CASSLAASGGLNEQFF
- TRBJ2-2 TRBV5-4 few TGTGCCAGCAGTCCGCCGGGGGCGGGGTCTGTGGCCGGGGAGCTGTTTTTT CASSPPGAGSVAGELFF
- TRBJ2-3 TRBV4-3 - TGCGCCAGCAGCAAGGGGGGCGGAGGCACAGATACGCAGTATTTT CASSKGGGGTDTQYF
- TRBJ1-1 TRBV10-1 few TGCGCCAGCAGTGTGGGGGGGAACACTGAAGCTTTCTTT CASSVGGNTEAFF
- TRBJ1-5 TRBV11-2 - TGTGCCAGCAGCCTGTATAGCAATCAGCCCCAGCATTTT CASSLYSNQPQHF
- TRBJ1-3 TRBV7-2 few TGTGCCAGCAGCGGGACTGTGTCTGGAAACACCATATATTTT CASSGTVSGNTIYF
- TRBJ1-3 TRBV12-5 - TGTGCTAGTGGTCGTCAGGACAGTCACTCTGGAAACACCATATATTTT CASGRQDSHSGNTIYF
TRBD1 TRBJ1-5 TRBV5-5 - TGTGCCAGCAGCTCGACAGGGACCTATCAGCCCCAGCATTTT CASSSTGTYQPQHF
- TRBJ1-2 TRBV19 once TGTGCCAGTAGTATGGACCATCAGGGGTGGGGGGACTATGGCTACACCTTC CASSMDHQGWGDYGYTF
TRBD1 TRBJ2-2 TRBV5-5 - TGTGCCAGCAGCTTCAGTGTGGGACAGGGGTACACCGGGGAGCTGTTTTTT CASSFSVGQGYTGELFF
- TRBJ1-1 TRBV18 - TGTGCCAGCTCACCCGGCATGTGGCGAGCTTTCTTT CASSPGMWRAFF
TRBD1 TRBJ1-2 TRBV2 - TGTGCCAGCACTGGGGACAGGGGTAACTCTGGCTACACCTTC CASTGDRGNSGYTF
- TRBJ1-1 TRBV29-1 - TGCAGCGTTGGGCCACAGGGTATGAACACTGAAGCTTTCTTT CSVGPQGMNTEAFF
TRBD1 TRBJ1-2 TRBV25-1 - TGTGCCAGCAGTGACCGCTCGGACAGGGTCTATGGCTACACCTTC CASSDRSDRVYGYTF
- TRBJ1-6 TRBV10-3 - TGTGCCATCAGTGAACGCGACAGGAGTAATTCACCCCTCCACTTT CAISERDRSNSPLHF
TRBD1 TRBJ1-2 TRBV27 - TGTGCCAGCAGCCGAATTGGGACAGGGCATGGCTACACCTTC CASSRIGTGHGYTF
- TRBJ2-2 TRBV4-1 - TGCGCCAGCAGCCAGATACGGGCCGGGGAGCTGTTTTTT CASSQIRAGELFF
- TRBJ2-2 TRBV12-5 - TGTGCTAGTGGGCTATATGGGACAATGAACACCGGGGAGCTGTTTTTT CASGLYGTMNTGELFF
TRBD1 TRBJ1-5 TRBV2 - TGTGCCAGCAGTGTGTCCAGGGGGGAGAATCAGCCCCAGCATTTT CASSVSRGENQPQHF
- TRBJ1-2 TRBV6-5 - TGTGCCAGCAGACCCGACGGGATTCGCTATGGCTACACCTTC CASRPDGIRYGYTF
- TRBJ1-2 TRBV27 - TGTGCCAGCAGTTTAAGGGGGGGTCTGTATGGCTACACCTTC CASSLRGGLYGYTF
- TRBJ2-7 TRBV5-1 - TGCGCCAGCAGTTCCGGACACAGCTACGAGCAGTACTTC CASSSGHSYEQYF
- TRBJ1-2 TRBV5-6 - TGTGCCAGCAGCCCGCCAAGGGCAGGGACGTGGGGTGGCTACACCTTC CASSPPRAGTWGGYTF
- TRBJ2-3 TRBV7-9 - TGTGCCAGCAGCTTAGGATCCGAGGATTGGAGTTCCCGGGATACGCAGTATTTT CASSLGSEDWSSRDTQYF
TRBD2 TRBJ2-3 TRBV5-1 - TGCGCCAGCAGCTTGGATAGCGGGGATACGCAGTATTTT CASSLDSGDTQYF
- TRBJ2-1 TRBV6-2/TRBV6-3 - TGTGCCAGCAGTTACTCCATATTCATATCAGGGCCCACCTACAATGAGCAGTTCTTC CASSYSIFISGPTYNEQFF
- TRBJ2-7 TRBV5-1 once TGCGCCAGCAGCTTGTCCCAGGTTCCCTCCTACGAGCAGTACTTC CASSLSQVPSYEQYF
TRBD2 TRBJ2-3 TRBV3-1/TRBV3-2 - TGTGCCAGCAGCCAAGATGGGGAGGGCGGGGGGCCCGATACGCAGTATTTT CASSQDGEGGGPDTQYF
TRBD2 TRBJ2-3 TRBV5-1 once TGCGCCAGCAGCCCAACCGGGACTAGCGGGGGGGCGACAGATACGCAGTATTTT CASSPTGTSGGATDTQYF
- TRBJ1-2 TRBV18 - TGTGCCAGCTCAGAGGACAGAGTTGGCTACACCTTC CASSEDRVGYTF
- TRBJ2-5 TRBV6-5 - TGTGCCAGCAACCCTGGTGGGGGACGGGGGGAGACCCAGTACTTC CASNPGGGRGETQYF
TRBD2 TRBJ2-3 TRBV19 once TGTGCCAGTAGTATAGGGGGCGGGAGGAGCACAGATACGCAGTATTTT CASSIGGGRSTDTQYF
- TRBJ1-2 TRBV12-3/TRBV12-4 - TGTGCCAGCAGTTTCTCCGGAACGTATGGCTACACCTTC CASSFSGTYGYTF
TRBD1 TRBJ2-1 TRBV6-5 - TGTGCCAGCAGTTACTCGACAGGGGGTAAGGAGCAGTTCTTC CASSYSTGGKEQFF
- TRBJ2-7 TRBV27 - TGTGCCAGCAGTAATAGGACAGCCTCCTACGAGCAGTACTTC CASSNRTASYEQYF
- TRBJ2-3 TRBV28 - TGTGCCAGCAGTTTGAGTTTTAGGTATTTT CASSLSFRYF
TRBD1 TRBJ1-1 TRBV27 - TGTGCCAGCTCGGTCCAGGGGGCTGACGACACTGAAGCTTTCTTT CASSVQGADDTEAFF
- TRBJ2-7 TRBV3-1/TRBV3-2 - TGTGCCAGCAGCCAGACGGACGGCTACGAGCAGTACTTC CASSQTDGYEQYF
TRBD1 TRBJ2-3 TRBV19 - TGTGCCAGTAGTATAGGGGACAGGGGTACGCAGTATTTT CASSIGDRGTQYF
- TRBJ1-6 TRBV27 - TGTGCCAGCAGTTTTGGATCCTATAATTCACCCCTCCACTTT CASSFGSYNSPLHF
- TRBJ1-3 TRBV7-2 - TGTGCCAGCAGCTTAGGTCCCCCCAGGTCTGGAAACACCATATATTTT CASSLGPPRSGNTIYF
- TRBJ2-1 TRBV6-5 - TGTGCCAGCAGTTACTCGACCGGGGAGGCAAACAATGAGCAGTTCTTC CASSYSTGEANNEQFF
TRBD2 TRBJ2-7 TRBV5-1 - TGCGCCAGCAGCTTCGAGCGGGGGGGCCGTTACGAGCAGTACTTC CASSFERGGRYEQYF
TRBD1 TRBJ2-1 TRBV27 - TGTGCCAGCAGTAGACAGGGACCCAATGAGCAATTCTTC CASSRQGPNEQFF
TRBD1 TRBJ1-4 TRBV28 - TGTGCCAGCAGGAGAGACAGGGGAATGGGCCGTCCTAATGAAAAACTGTTTTTT CASRRDRGMGRPNEKLFF
- TRBJ1-1 TRBV29-1 once TGCAGCGTTGAAGATTGGGACAAGAACACTGAAGCTTTCTTT CSVEDWDKNTEAFF
- TRBJ1-1 TRBV18 - TGTGCCAGCTCACCTCGACAGGATATGAACACTGAAGCTTTCTTT CASSPRQDMNTEAFF
TRBD1 TRBJ2-1 TRBV7-2 - TGTGCCAGCAGCTCTTGGACAGGTCAGAATGAGCAGTTCTTC CASSSWTGQNEQFF
TRBD2 TRBJ2-3 TRBV3-1/TRBV3-2 - TGTGCCAGCAGCCACTCTAGCGGGGTCGCCGATACGCAGTATTTT CASSHSSGVADTQYF
- TRBJ2-7 TRBV13 - TGTGCCAGCAGCTTAGGGGCAGGGAATTCCTACGAGCAGTACTTC CASSLGAGNSYEQYF
- TRBJ2-2 TRBV7-6 - TGTGCCAGCAGCTTAGTCGGACAAACGGGCGCCGGGGAGCTGTTTTTT CASSLVGQTGAGELFF
- TRBJ2-6 TRBV5-1 - TGCGCCAGCAGCTGGGGACAACGCTCTGGGGCCAACGTCCTGACTTTC CASSWGQRSGANVLTF